This T cell receptor (beta chain) was captured in a study of blood T cell repertoires in COVID-19. Study-wide context: Samples representing acute and convalescent COVID-19 were sourced from the United States, Italy and Spain. The analysed material was cDNA or gDNA that came from T cells, B-cell-depleted T cells, or PBMCs.

This clone was detected only a few times. With V trimmed by 4 bases and J by 4 bases, 13 bases remained unmatched. CDR1 is SGHKS and CDR2 is YYEKEE in the germline V gene (reference sequence). The CDR3 sequence is 18 residues long. Profiling relied on immunoSEQ multiplex PCR, and the TCRdb table lists in-frame clones only, not all of them. Of 90,000 to 100,000 clones listed, 85% are singletons. The sample comprised peripheral blood. The chain joins TRBV5-5 to TRBJ2-2; TRBD1 matches at 10 bases. This sequence was found in an elderly man with acute or convalescent COVID-19. CDR3 coding DNA: TGTGCCAGCAGCCGGGAAGTGACAGGGGGCTACGGCACCGGGGAGCTGTTTTTT. This codes for CASSREVTGGYGTGELFF.